Presented here are 11 T cell receptor beta chains from one specimen sequenced in a study of technical replicates of blood from a handful of donors. The assay was immunoSEQ multiplex PCR, and TCRdb's table has in-frame clones only and misses some. The table shows more than 90,000 clones, with almost 97% occurring only once. The specimen sequenced was T cells isolated from PBMCs. These TCRs come from a human donor in good health.

J is TRBJ1-1 and V is TRBV28; D is perhaps TRBD1 (5 bases). Germline V gene data show CDR1 as MDHEN and CDR2 as SYDVKM. V lost 6 bases and J 1 base, leaving 12 bases between the germline ends. The CDR3 is 14 amino acids. CDR3 in amino acids: CASSRDSTNTEAFF. DNA of the CDR3: TGTGCCAGCAGCCGGGACTCGACGAACACTGAAGCTTTCTTT.

V and J are TRBV9 and TRBJ2-2; TRBD1 aligns across 9 bases. The CDR3 has 17 residues. V lost 4 bases to trimming and J lost 6 bases; unmatched junction nucleotides: 13. Germline CDR1 is SGDLS and CDR2 is YYNGEE. The CDR3 coding sequence is TGTGCCAGCAGCTTCTCGGGACAGGGAATATCGGCCGGGGAGCTGTTTTTT. Amino acid sequence: CASSFSGQGISAGELFF.

V usage is TRBV5-1 and J usage is TRBJ2-1, with TRBD2 identical over 9 bases. V was clipped by 0 bases and J by 2 bases; unmatched bases: 6. Per germline, CDR1 SGHRS and CDR2 YFSETQ. This CDR3 has 17 amino acids. CDR3 in DNA: TGCGCCAGCAGCTTGGCTGATAGCGGGAGTCCCTACAATGAGCAGTTCTTC. Protein product: CASSLADSGSPYNEQFF.

V and J are TRBV9 and TRBJ2-1, with TRBD2 matching 14 bases. The ends lost 5 bases at V and 7 bases at J; junction bases unmatched: 2. This CDR3 comprises 14 residues. Per germline, CDR1 SGDLS and CDR2 YYNGEE. The chain's CDR3 is CASRGTSGSNEQFF. CDR3 sequence (DNA): TGTGCCAGCAGGGGGACTAGCGGGAGTAATGAGCAGTTCTTC.

This chain joins TRBV9 and TRBJ1-3; TRBD1 might be the D (5 bases). Germline V gives CDR1 SGDLS, CDR2 YYNGEE. This CDR3 spans 17 amino acids. Trimming shortened V by 0 bases and J by 3 bases, and 16 bases separated the two germline ends. CDR3 sequence reads: CASSVGRGGSDGNTIYF. Here the CDR3 DNA reads TGTGCCAGCAGCGTAGGGCGGGGGGGGTCGGATGGAAACACCATATATTTT. Full variable domain (missing parts from reference TRBV9 and TRBJ1-3): DSGVTQTPKHLITATGQRVTLRCSPRSGDLSVYWYQQSLDQGLQFLIQYYNGEERAKGNILERFSAQQFPDLHSELNLSSLELGDSALYFCASSVGRGGSDGNTIYFGEGSWLTVV.

This clone was observed once. The rearrangement joins TRBV7-9 to TRBJ2-7; 8 bases fit TRBD1. The CDR3 extends over 14 amino acids. V trimming: 2 bases; J trimming: 5 bases; junction bases outside the gene matches: 5. Germline CDR1 SEHNR, CDR2 FQNEAQ (reference sequence). The CDR3 sequence is CASSLPDRGHEQYF. The CDR3 DNA reads as TGTGCCAGCAGCTTACCAGACAGGGGTCACGAGCAGTACTTC.

J is TRBJ2-3 and V is TRBV13; the D gene is possibly TRBD2 (6 bases). V gave up 0 bases and J gave up 4 bases, with 11 bases separating them. This CDR3 has 15 residues. Germline loops: CDR1 PRHDT, CDR2 FYEKMQ (reference sequence). CDR3 in amino acids: CASSLGGRGADTQYF. The CDR3, as DNA: TGTGCCAGCAGCTTAGGCGGGAGAGGGGCAGATACGCAGTATTTT.

The rearrangement joins TRBV28 to TRBJ2-5; the match to TRBD2 covers 9 bases. Per the germline V gene, CDR1 is MDHEN and CDR2 is SYDVKM. The CDR3 contains 15 residues. The V gene end was trimmed by 6 bases and the J gene end by 5 bases; junction bases not matched to a gene: 10. The CDR3 DNA follows: TGTGCCAGCAGCGGCCCACGGCGGGAGGGGGAGACCCAGTACTTC. Protein sequence: CASSGPRREGETQYF.

V gene TRBV7-6 combines with J gene TRBJ2-7; 9 nucleotides match TRBD1. The length of the CDR3 is 14 residues. V dropped 1 base and J dropped 4; count of bases not matched to a gene: 2. Germline CDR1 and CDR2: SGHVS and FNYEAQ. The CDR3 region has the DNA TGTGCCAGCAGCTTAGGGGGACAGGGTTACGAGCAGTACTTC. Translating it yields CASSLGGQGYEQYF.

The chain combines TRBV2 with TRBJ1-2; 7 positions agree with TRBD1. The ends lost 0 bases at V and 6 bases at J; junction bases unmatched: 10. CDR1 is SNHLY, CDR2 FYNNEI, per germline. The CDR3 runs to 16 residues. The CDR3 reads CASSEAATGARDGYTF. CDR3 DNA sequence: TGTGCCAGCAGTGAAGCTGCAACAGGGGCGCGAGATGGCTACACCTTC.

The chain is built from TRBV4-1 and TRBJ2-3, with 10 bases identical to TRBD2. From germline, CDR1 is MGHRA and CDR2 YSYEKL. The CDR3 runs to 19 residues. The ends lost 1 base at V and 2 bases at J; junction bases unmatched: 12. CDR3 protein: CASSQAELAGRSVTDTQYF. DNA of the CDR3: TGCGCCAGCAGCCAAGCTGAACTAGCGGGACGTTCCGTCACAGATACGCAGTATTTT.